What follows are 9 T cell receptor beta chains derived from one specimen sequenced in a study of blood T cell repertoires in COVID-19. Clones were sequenced by immunoSEQ multiplex PCR, and TCRdb holds only the in-frame ones, with some missing. This table holds around 250,000 clones, 86% found once. Material: peripheral blood. Receptors originate from a man aged 60-69 years with acute or convalescent COVID-19.

This rearrangement joins TRBV3-1 (or the pseudogene TRBV3-2) to TRBJ2-5, with 8 bases aligning to TRBD1. The trim removed 1 base at V and 5 bases at J, leaving 3 bases unmatched. The CDR3 covers 14 residues. Germline lookup yields CDR1 LGHDT and CDR2 YNNKEL (reference sequence). The CDR3 DNA is TGTGCCAGCAGCCAAGGGACAGGGATCGAGACCCAGTACTTC. Its translation is CASSQGTGIETQYF.

This clone was seen a handful of times. J is TRBJ2-7 and V is TRBV3-1 (or the pseudogene TRBV3-2); 12 nucleotides align to TRBD2. The V gene end was trimmed by 0 bases and the J gene end by 5 bases; junction bases not matched to a gene: 8. The CDR3 is made up of 17 amino acids. The germline gives CDR1 LGHDT, CDR2 YNNKEL (reference sequence). The CDR3 loop is CASSQEKRLAGADEQYF. In nucleotides, the CDR3 is TGTGCCAGCAGCCAAGAGAAAAGACTAGCGGGAGCGGACGAGCAGTACTTC.

The chain recombines TRBV6-5 with TRBJ2-2; no clear D. V lost 2 bases to trimming and J lost 7 bases, with 5 bases between them. Germline V gene lookup returns CDR1 MNHEY and CDR2 SVGAGI. The CDR3 is made up of 12 amino acids. In DNA form, the CDR3 reads TGTGCCAGCAGTTACATCAGCGGGGAGCTGTTTTTT. This encodes CASSYISGELFF.

This clone was observed once. CDR3 nucleotide sequence: TGTGCCAGCAGCCAATCTGGGAGAAATGAGCAGTTCTTC. Translated, it gives CASSQSGRNEQFF. The chain carries TRBV16 and TRBJ2-1; D perhaps matches TRBD2 (5 bases). This CDR3 contains 13 residues. The germline V gene has CDR1 KGHSY and CDR2 FQNENV. V lost 0 bases and J lost 7, with 7 bases in between. The whole variable domain, filled in from reference TRBV16 and TRBJ2-1, reads GEEVAQTPKHLVRGEGQKAKLYCAPIKGHSYVFWYQQVLKNEFKFLISFQNENVFDETGMPKERFSAKCLPNSPCSLEIQATKLEDSAVYFCASSQSGRNEQFFGPGTRLTVL.

This clone was detected only once. This chain connects TRBV11-2 to TRBJ2-1; D may be TRBD1 (5 bases). Germline loops: CDR1 SGHAT, CDR2 FQNNGV. This CDR3 region has 12 residues. Trimming removed 2 bases at V and 15 bases at J, with 14 bases between. The CDR3 DNA reads TGTGCCAGCAGCTTATCCAGGGAATTTTCGTTCTTC. Protein: CASSLSREFSFF.

V gene TRBV12-5 combines with J gene TRBJ2-1; 8 bases are shared with TRBD1. The germline V gene encodes CDR1 LGHNT and CDR2 FRNRAP. The CDR3 runs 15 residues. The J segment lost 1 base and the V segment lost 6 bases, leaving 5 bases of the junction unmatched. In nucleotides, the CDR3 is TGTGCTAGTGGACAAGACAGGGGATCCTACAATGAGCAGTTCTTC. Translating gives CASGQDRGSYNEQFF.

V usage is TRBV5-5 and J usage is TRBJ1-1; D is ambiguous. Germline V lookup: CDR1 SGHKS, CDR2 YYEKEE (reference sequence). CDR3 length: 14 amino acids. V was clipped by 2 bases and J by 5 bases, with 13 bases between them. The CDR3 region is CASSFLPFETEAFF. The DNA of the CDR3 is TGTGCCAGCAGCTTCCTACCGTTTGAGACTGAAGCTTTCTTT. The variable domain in full, completed from reference TRBV5-5 and TRBJ1-1, reads DAGVTQSPTHLIKTRGQQVTLRCSPISGHKSVSWYQQVLGQGPQFIFQYYEKEERGRGNFPDRFSARQFPNYSSELNVNALLLGDSALYLCASSFLPFETEAFFGQGTRLTVV.

This clone was found many times. The rearrangement uses TRBV19 and TRBJ2-7; 9 bases are a match to TRBD2. Germline V gene lookup returns CDR1 LNHDA and CDR2 SQIVND (reference sequence). J was trimmed by 2 bases and V by 2 bases; bases with no gene match: 4. This CDR3 has 15 residues. In DNA, the CDR3 is TGTGCCAGTAGTATACAGTCTAGCGGGACCTACGAGCAGTACTTC. It yields the protein CASSIQSSGTYEQYF.

This rearrangement joins TRBV29-1 to TRBJ1-3; 9 bases agree with TRBD1. The germline CDR1 and CDR2 sequences are SQVTM and ANQGSEA. V dropped 4 bases and J dropped 0; count of bases not matched to a gene: 10. The CDR3 spans 17 residues. The DNA for the CDR3 is TGCAGCGTTGTCGGGACAGGGACCACCCTCTCTGGAAACACCATATATTTT. Encoded protein: CSVVGTGTTLSGNTIYF.